Following are 3 T cell receptor beta chains from one sample sequenced in a study of cytomegalovirus exposure and HLA in healthy donors. PCR was performed using 60 Vbeta and 13 Jbeta primers. The protocol was immunoSEQ multiplex PCR, while the TCRdb copy is restricted to in-frame clones and leaves out a portion. The sample contains roughly 120,000 clones, roughly 83% of which appear only once. Sequences were obtained from PBMCs. Receptors were obtained from a man between 18 and 29 years old in good health and CMV-seronegative.

This chain uses TRBV6-6 with TRBJ1-3, with TRBD1 as a possible D gene (5 bases). Germline values: CDR1 MNHNY, CDR2 SVGAGI (reference sequence). The CDR3 sequence is 13 residues long. The ends were cut back, 4 bases at V and 1 base at J, with 5 bases in the middle. Written as DNA, the CDR3 is TGTGCCAGCAGTTCAGGGTCTGGAAACACCATATATTTT. Protein product: CASSSGSGNTIYF.

This clone was counted once. The chain employs TRBV21-1 and TRBJ2-7; the table's D call of TRBD2 was not tested on the DNA. TRBV21-1 is a pseudogene locus. CDR3 size: 17 residues. CDR3 residues: CASSKGIAGGPSYEQYV. CDR3 in DNA: TGTGCCAGCAGCAAAGGGATTGCGGGAGGGCCATCCTACGAGCAGTACGTC.

This rearrangement joins TRBV9 to TRBJ2-7, with 7 positions matching TRBD2. Germline CDR1 and CDR2: SGDLS and YYNGEE. V trimming: 1 base; J trimming: 0 bases; junction bases outside the gene matches: 4. This CDR3 region has 15 residues. The CDR3 DNA follows: TGTGCCAGCAGCGTAAGGGCGGGGGTCTCCTACGAGCAGTACGTC. Its translation: CASSVRAGVSYEQYV.